This is a list of T cell receptor beta chains from one sample in a study of T cell repertoires in cytomegalovirus infection. Antigen specificity for these receptors is unknown. TCRdb passed the reads through MiXCR, listing each CDR3 protein once. This table has 700,000 to 900,000 distinct CDR3 sequences, about 29% appearing once. The starting material was cultured CD8+ T cells from PBMCs, obtained from culture after CMV antigen stimulation. Receptors were obtained from a human donor in good health (CMV status not recorded). Some clones in this sample may be carry-over from other donors' samples. Both conserved end residues are part of each CDR3. Fields, in order: V gene, D gene, J gene, CDR3 protein. D genes are given only for firm matches.

TRBV12-3/TRBV12-4,.,TRBJ2-1,CASSLSGGNEQFF
TRBV6-2/TRBV6-3,TRBD1,TRBJ2-1,CASRLTGAGEQFF
TRBV7-8,.,TRBJ1-1,CASSLWRVGTEAFF
TRBV10-3,TRBD1,TRBJ1-2,CAISESRGQDGYTF
TRBV9,.,TRBJ1-2,CASSVGKNYGYTF
TRBV4-2,.,TRBJ2-3,CASSQDFRGPHGDTQYF
TRBV2,.,TRBJ2-5,CASKGGRNQETQYF
TRBV4-1,.,TRBJ2-1,CASSFDLEQFF
TRBV7-2,.,TRBJ1-2,CASSSHSGYTF
TRBV7-6,.,TRBJ2-3,CASSPHALAPEARTDTQYF
TRBV7-8,TRBD1,TRBJ2-5,CASSQRDSAETQYF
TRBV4-2,.,TRBJ2-5,CASSQGGRGIRETQYF
TRBV5-6,TRBD1,TRBJ1-1,CASIDQGAYTEAFF
TRBV4-3,TRBD2,TRBJ2-3,CASSQNGTRRSITDTQYF
TRBV20-1,.,TRBJ2-1,CSARDPRDTNEQFF
TRBV19,TRBD1,TRBJ2-3,CASSTTGGGTDTQYF
TRBV7-9,.,TRBJ1-5,CASRPGTSGGQPQHF
TRBV4-1,TRBD1,TRBJ1-4,CASSTGQGEKLFF
TRBV7-9,TRBD2,TRBJ2-5,CASSPPGLAGTQYF
TRBV12-5,TRBD1,TRBJ1-5,CASGPGGANQPQHF
TRBV28,.,TRBJ1-5,CASSLYGLNQPQHF
TRBV5-6,.,TRBJ2-1,CASSLWGIMQTEGTYSYNEQFF
TRBV7-8,TRBD1,TRBJ2-1,CASSSNRGYNEQFF
TRBV20-1,TRBD1,TRBJ1-4,CSARGTGPVGNEKLFF